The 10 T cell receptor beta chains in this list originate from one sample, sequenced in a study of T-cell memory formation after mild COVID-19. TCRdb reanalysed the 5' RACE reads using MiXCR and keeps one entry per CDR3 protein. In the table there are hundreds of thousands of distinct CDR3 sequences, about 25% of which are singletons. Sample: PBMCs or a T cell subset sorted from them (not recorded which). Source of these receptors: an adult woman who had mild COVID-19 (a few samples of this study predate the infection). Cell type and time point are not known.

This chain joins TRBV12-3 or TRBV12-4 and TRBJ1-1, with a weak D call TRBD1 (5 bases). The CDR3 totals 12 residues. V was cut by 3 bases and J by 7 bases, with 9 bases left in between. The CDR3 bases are TGTGCCAGCAGTTTGCGGGGACTTGAAGCTTTCTTT. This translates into CASSLRGLEAFF.

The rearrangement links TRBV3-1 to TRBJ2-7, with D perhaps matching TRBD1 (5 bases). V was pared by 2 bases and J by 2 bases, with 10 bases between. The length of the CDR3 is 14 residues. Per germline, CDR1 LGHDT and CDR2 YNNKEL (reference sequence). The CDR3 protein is CASSQQGTTYEQYF. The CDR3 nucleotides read TGTGCCAGCAGCCAACAGGGAACTACCTACGAGCAGTACTTC.

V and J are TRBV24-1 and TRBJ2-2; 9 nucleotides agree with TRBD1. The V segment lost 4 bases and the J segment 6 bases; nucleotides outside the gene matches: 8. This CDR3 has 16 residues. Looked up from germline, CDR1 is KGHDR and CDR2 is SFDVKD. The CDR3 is CATSDALGTGSGELFF. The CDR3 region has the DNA TGTGCCACCAGTGACGCCTTGGGGACAGGGTCCGGGGAGCTGTTTTTT.

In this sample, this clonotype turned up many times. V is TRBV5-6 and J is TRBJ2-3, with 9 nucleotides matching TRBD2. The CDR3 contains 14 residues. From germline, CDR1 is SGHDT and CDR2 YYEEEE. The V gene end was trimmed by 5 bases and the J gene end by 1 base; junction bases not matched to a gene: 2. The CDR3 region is CASSPSGGTDTQYF. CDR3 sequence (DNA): TGTGCCAGCAGTCCTAGCGGGGGCACAGATACGCAGTATTTT.

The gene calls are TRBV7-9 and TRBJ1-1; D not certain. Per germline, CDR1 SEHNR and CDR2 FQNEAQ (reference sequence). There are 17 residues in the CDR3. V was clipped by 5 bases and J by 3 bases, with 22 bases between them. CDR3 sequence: CASSTIPGSPLDTEAFF. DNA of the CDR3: TGTGCCAGCAGCACTATCCCCGGCAGTCCCTTGGACACTGAAGCTTTCTTT. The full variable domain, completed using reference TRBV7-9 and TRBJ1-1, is DTGVSQNPRHKITKRGQNVTFRCDPISEHNRLYWYRQTLGQGPEFLTYFQNEAQLEKSRLLSDRFSAERPKGSFSTLEIQRTEQGDSAMYLCASSTIPGSPLDTEAFFGQGTRLTVV.

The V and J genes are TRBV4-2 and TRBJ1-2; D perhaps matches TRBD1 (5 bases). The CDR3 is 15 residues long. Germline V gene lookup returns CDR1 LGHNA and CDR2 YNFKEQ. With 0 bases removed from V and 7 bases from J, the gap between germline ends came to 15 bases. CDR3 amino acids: CASSQDGSGLGGYTF. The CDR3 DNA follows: TGTGCCAGCAGCCAAGACGGGTCGGGACTTGGTGGCTACACCTTC.

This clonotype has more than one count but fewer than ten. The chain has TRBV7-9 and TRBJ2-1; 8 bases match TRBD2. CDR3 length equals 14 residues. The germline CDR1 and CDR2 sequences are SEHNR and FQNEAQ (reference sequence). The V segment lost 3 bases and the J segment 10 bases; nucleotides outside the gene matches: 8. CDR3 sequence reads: CASSFGRGGREQFF. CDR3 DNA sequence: TGTGCCAGCAGCTTCGGTCGGGGGGGCCGGGAGCAGTTCTTC.

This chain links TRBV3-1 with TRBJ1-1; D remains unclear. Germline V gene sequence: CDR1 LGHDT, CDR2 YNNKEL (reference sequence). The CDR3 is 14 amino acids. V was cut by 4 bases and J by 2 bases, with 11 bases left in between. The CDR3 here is CASSPPDLNTEAFF. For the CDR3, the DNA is TGTGCCAGCAGCCCCCCGGATCTTAACACTGAAGCTTTCTTT.

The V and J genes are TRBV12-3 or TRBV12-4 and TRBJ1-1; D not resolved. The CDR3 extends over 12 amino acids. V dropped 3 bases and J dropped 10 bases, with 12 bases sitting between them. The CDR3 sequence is CASSFQVAAAFF. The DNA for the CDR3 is TGTGCCAGCAGTTTTCAGGTGGCGGCAGCTTTCTTT.

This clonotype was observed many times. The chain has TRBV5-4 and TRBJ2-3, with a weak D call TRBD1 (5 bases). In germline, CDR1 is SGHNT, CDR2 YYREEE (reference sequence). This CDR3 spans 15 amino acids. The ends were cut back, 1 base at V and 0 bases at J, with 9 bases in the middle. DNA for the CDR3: TGTGCCAGCAGCTTGACCACAGGCAGCACAGATACGCAGTATTTT. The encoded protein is CASSLTTGSTDTQYF.